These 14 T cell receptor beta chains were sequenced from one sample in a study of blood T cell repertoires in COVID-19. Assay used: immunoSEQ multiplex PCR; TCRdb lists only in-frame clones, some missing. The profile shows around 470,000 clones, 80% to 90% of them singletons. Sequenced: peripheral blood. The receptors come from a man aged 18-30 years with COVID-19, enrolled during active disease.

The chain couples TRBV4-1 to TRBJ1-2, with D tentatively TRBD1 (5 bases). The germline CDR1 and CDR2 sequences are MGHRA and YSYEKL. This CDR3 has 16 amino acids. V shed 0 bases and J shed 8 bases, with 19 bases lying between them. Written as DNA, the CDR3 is TGCGCCAGCAGCCAAGATCATCAGGGCGGTCGTGCGGGCTACACCTTC. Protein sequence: CASSQDHQGGRAGYTF.

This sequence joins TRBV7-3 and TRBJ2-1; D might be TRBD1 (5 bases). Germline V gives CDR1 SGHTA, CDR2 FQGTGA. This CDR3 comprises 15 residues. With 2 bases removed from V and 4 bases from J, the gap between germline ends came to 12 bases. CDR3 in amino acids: CASSLSAGSYNEQFF. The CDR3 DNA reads TGTGCCAGCAGCTTATCGGCAGGGTCGTACAATGAGCAGTTCTTC.

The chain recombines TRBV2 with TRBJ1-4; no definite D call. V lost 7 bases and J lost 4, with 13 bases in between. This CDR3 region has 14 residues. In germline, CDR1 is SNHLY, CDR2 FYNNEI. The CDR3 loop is CASTERFFNEKLFF. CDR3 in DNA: TGTGCCAGCACCGAGCGGTTCTTTAATGAAAAACTGTTTTTT.

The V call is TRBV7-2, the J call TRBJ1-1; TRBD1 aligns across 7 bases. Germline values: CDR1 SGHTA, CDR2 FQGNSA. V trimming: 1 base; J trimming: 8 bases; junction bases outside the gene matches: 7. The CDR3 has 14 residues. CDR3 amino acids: CASSLGFRGTEAFF. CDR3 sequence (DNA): TGTGCCAGCAGCTTAGGGTTCAGGGGGACCGAAGCTTTCTTT.

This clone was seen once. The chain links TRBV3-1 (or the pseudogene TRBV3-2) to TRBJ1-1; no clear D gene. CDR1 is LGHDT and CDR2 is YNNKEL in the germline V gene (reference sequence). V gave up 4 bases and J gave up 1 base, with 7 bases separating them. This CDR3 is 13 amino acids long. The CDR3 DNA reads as TGTGCCAGCAGCCCTCAGGAGAACACTGAAGCTTTCTTT. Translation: CASSPQENTEAFF.

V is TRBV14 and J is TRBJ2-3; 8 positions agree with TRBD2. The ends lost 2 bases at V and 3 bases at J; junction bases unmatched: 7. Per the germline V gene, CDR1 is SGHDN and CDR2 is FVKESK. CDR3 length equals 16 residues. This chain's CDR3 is CASSQLGGRRTDTQYF. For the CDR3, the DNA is TGTGCCAGCAGCCAACTTGGCGGGAGGAGGACAGATACGCAGTATTTT.

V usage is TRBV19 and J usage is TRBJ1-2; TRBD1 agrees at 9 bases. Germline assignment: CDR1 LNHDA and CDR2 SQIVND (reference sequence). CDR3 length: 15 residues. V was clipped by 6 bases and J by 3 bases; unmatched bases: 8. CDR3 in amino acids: CASSRTGASYYGYTF. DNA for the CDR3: TGTGCCAGTAGCCGGACAGGGGCCTCATACTATGGCTACACCTTC.

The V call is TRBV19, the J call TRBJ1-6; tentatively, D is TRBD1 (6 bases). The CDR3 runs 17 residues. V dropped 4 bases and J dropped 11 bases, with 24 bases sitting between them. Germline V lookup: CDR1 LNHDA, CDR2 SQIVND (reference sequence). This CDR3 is CASSTTGSGEAHPPLHF. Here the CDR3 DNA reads TGTGCCAGTAGTACCACAGGGAGCGGAGAGGCCCATCCACCCCTCCACTTT.

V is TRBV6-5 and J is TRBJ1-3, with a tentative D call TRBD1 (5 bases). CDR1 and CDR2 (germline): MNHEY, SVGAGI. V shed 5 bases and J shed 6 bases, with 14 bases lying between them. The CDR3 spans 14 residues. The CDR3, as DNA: TGTGCCAGCAGTAGTCCGACAGTCGCAAACACCATATATTTT. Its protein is CASSSPTVANTIYF.

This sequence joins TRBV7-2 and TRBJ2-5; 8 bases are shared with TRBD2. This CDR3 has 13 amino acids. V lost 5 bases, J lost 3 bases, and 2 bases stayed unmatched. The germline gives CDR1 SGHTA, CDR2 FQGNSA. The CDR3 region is CASSRSGEETQYF. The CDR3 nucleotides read TGTGCCAGCAGCCGTAGCGGGGAAGAGACCCAGTACTTC.

The DNA for the CDR3 is TGTGCCAGCAGCTTAGTGGGACAGGCCCAATTCATGAACACTGAAGCTTTCTTT. Its translation is CASSLVGQAQFMNTEAFF. The chain employs TRBV7-8 and TRBJ1-1, with TRBD1 matching over 8 bases. The V gene end was trimmed by 1 base and the J gene end by 0 bases; junction bases not matched to a gene: 10. This CDR3 is 18 amino acids long. Per the germline V gene, CDR1 is SGHVS and CDR2 is FQNEAQ.

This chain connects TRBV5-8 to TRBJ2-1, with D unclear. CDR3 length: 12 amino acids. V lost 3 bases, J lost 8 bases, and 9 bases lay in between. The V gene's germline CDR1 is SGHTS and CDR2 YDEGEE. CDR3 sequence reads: CASSSVGDEQFF. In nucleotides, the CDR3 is TGTGCCAGCAGCTCGGTAGGAGATGAGCAGTTCTTC. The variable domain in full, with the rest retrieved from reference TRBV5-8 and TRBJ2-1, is EAGVTQSPTHLIKTRGQQATLRCSPISGHTSVYWYQQALGLGLQFLLWYDEGEERNRGNFPPRFSGRQFPNYSSELNVNALELEDSALYLCASSSVGDEQFFGPGTRLTVL.

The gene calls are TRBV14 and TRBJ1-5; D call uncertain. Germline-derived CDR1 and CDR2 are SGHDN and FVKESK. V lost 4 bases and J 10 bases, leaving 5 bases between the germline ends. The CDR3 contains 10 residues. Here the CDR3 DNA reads TGTGCCAGCAGCCCCTCTCCCCAGCATTTT. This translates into CASSPSPQHF. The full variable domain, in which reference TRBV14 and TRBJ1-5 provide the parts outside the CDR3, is EAGVTQFPSHSVIEKGQTVTLRCDPISGHDNLYWYRRVMGKEIKFLLHFVKESKQDESGMPNNRFLAERTGGTYSTLKVQPAELEDSGVYFCASSPSPQHFGDGTRLSIL.

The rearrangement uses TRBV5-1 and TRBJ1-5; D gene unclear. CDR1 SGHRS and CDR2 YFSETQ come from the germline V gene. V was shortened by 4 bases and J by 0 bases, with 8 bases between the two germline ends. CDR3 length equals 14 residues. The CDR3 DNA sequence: TGCGCCAGCAGCCCCGGGAGTAGCAATCAGCCCCAGCATTTT. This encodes CASSPGSSNQPQHF.